This TCR beta chain appears in the sequencing data of a study of blood T cell repertoires in COVID-19. The CDR3 consists of 12 residues. Germline CDR1 SGHRS, CDR2 YFSETQ. Trimming removed 3 bases at V and 6 bases at J, with 10 bases between. Libraries were prepared by immunoSEQ multiplex PCR; TCRdb keeps only in-frame clonotypes and omits some of them. The sample records about 240,000 clones, 81% being singletons. This clonotype was sampled from a woman at least 80 years old with COVID-19, enrolled during active disease. This sequence joins TRBV5-1 and TRBJ2-7, with D maybe TRBD2 (6 bases). The sequenced material came from peripheral blood. CDR3 nucleotide sequence: TGCGCCAGCAGCTCGCTCGGGGGCGAGCAGTACTTC. Its translation: CASSSLGGEQYF.